Included here is one T cell receptor (beta chain) sequence, with context. The record originates from a study of T cell changes during pregnancy in multiple sclerosis. The CDR3 consists of 17 residues. Losses at the gene ends were 8 bases for V and 8 bases for J; bases not matched to a gene: 22. Sequencing was performed with immunoSEQ multiplex PCR; in TCRdb, only in-frame clones are kept and a portion is missing. The table has 130,000 or so clones, around 97% seen once. V is TRBV23-1 and J is TRBJ2-7; 9 bases agree with TRBD1. TRBV23-1 is filed as an ORF, its function uncertain. The sample here was peripheral blood, taken after pregnancy. This clonotype originated in a female donor with multiple sclerosis, enrolled in a pregnancy study. The CDR3 sequence: CASDSGTGNVRLSKQYF. The CDR3 bases are TGCGCCAGCGACTCCGGGACAGGGAACGTCCGTCTCTCGAAGCAGTACTTC.